The rows below give T cell receptor beta chains drawn from one sample of a study of blood T cells in healthy people across ages. Each CDR3 protein is one row after TCRdb ran MiXCR on the 5' RACE reads. The sample carries 500,000 to 650,000 distinct CDR3 sequences, around a quarter recorded once. These records were also assigned to another study, of T cells of mothers and their children.

The sequenced material came from blood. The receptors derive from a boy aged 2 to 10 in good health. Both conserved end residues are part of each CDR3. A D gene is named only where the DNA matches it firmly. The listing skips clone size in some rows; elsewhere it reads once, few, many or a size class.

size | J | V | D | CDR3 | DNA
few | TRBJ2-5 | TRBV3-1 | NA | CASSQRGATGETQYF | TGTGCCAGCAGCCAAAGAGGGGCGACTGGGGAGACCCAGTACTTC
few | TRBJ2-7 | TRBV11-2 | NA | CASSLVVVSPYEQYF | TGTGCCAGCAGCTTAGTCGTTGTTTCCCCCTACGAGCAGTACTTC
NA | TRBJ2-4 | TRBV20-1 | NA | CSAKTASGAKGIQYF | TGCAGTGCTAAGACTGCGTCGGGGGCAAAAGGCATTCAGTACTTC
NA | TRBJ2-2 | TRBV5-1 | TRBD1 | CASSWGQANTGELFF | TGCGCCAGCAGCTGGGGACAGGCGAACACCGGGGAGCTGTTTTTT
NA | TRBJ1-1 | TRBV7-6 | NA | CASSSSGGDPEAFF | TGTGCCAGCAGCTCCTCGGGAGGGGATCCTGAAGCTTTCTTT
NA | TRBJ2-7 | TRBV20-1 | TRBD2 | CSATLAGGTYEQYF | TGCAGTGCTACTTTAGCGGGAGGGACCTACGAGCAGTACTTC
few | TRBJ1-1 | TRBV20-1 | NA | CSASGVGVAEAFF | TGCAGTGCTAGCGGTGTGGGTGTCGCTGAAGCTTTCTTT
many | TRBJ2-7 | TRBV29-1 | TRBD2 | CSVVTGRELYEQYF | TGCAGCGTTGTTACCGGGAGGGAACTCTACGAGCAGTACTTC
NA | TRBJ1-2 | TRBV7-9 | NA | CASSHRSNYGYTF | TGTGCCAGCAGCCACAGGAGCAACTATGGCTACACCTTC
NA | TRBJ2-5 | TRBV6-6 | NA | CASSRGQYQETQYF | TGTGCCAGCAGCCGAGGCCAGTACCAAGAGACCCAGTACTTC
NA | TRBJ1-1 | TRBV6-5 | NA | CATLDGLNTEAFF | TGTGCCACCCTGGACGGGTTGAACACTGAAGCTTTCTTT
NA | TRBJ1-4 | TRBV5-1 | NA | CASRLTATNEKLFF | TGCGCCAGCAGATTGACAGCAACTAATGAAAAACTGTTTTTT
many | TRBJ1-3 | TRBV9 | TRBD1 | CASSAGDSSPGNTIYF | TGTGCCAGCAGCGCAGGGGACAGTTCCCCCGGAAACACCATATATTTT
NA | TRBJ1-2 | TRBV19 | NA | CASSTGRRNNGYTF | TGTGCCAGTAGTACGGGACGTCGCAATAATGGCTACACCTTC
few | TRBJ2-1 | TRBV24-1 | NA | CATSQEGGHNEQFF | TGTGCCACCAGTCAGGAGGGGGGACACAATGAGCAGTTCTTC
NA | TRBJ2-1 | TRBV15 | TRBD2 | CATGTHALAGVTEQFF | TGTGCCACCGGTACACATGCCCTAGCGGGAGTTACTGAGCAGTTCTTC
NA | TRBJ2-2 | TRBV9 | TRBD1 | CASSVTGADGELFF | TGTGCCAGCAGCGTCACAGGGGCGGACGGGGAGCTGTTTTTT
NA | TRBJ2-1 | TRBV6-5 | NA | CASSLWGANEQFF | TGTGCCAGCAGTTTATGGGGGGCTAATGAGCAGTTCTTC
few | TRBJ2-5 | TRBV7-2 | NA | CASSLGAESTQYF | TGTGCCAGCAGCCTAGGGGCGGAGTCGACCCAGTACTTC
few | TRBJ2-1 | TRBV29-1 | NA | CSVVRSNYNEQFF | TGCAGCGTTGTGAGGTCTAACTACAATGAGCAGTTCTTC
NA | TRBJ1-5 | TRBV29-1 | NA | CSVRDSNQPQHF | TGCAGCGTCCGGGACAGCAATCAGCCCCAGCATTTT
few | TRBJ2-2 | TRBV7-6 | NA | CASSLEAGRNGELFF | TGTGCCAGCAGCTTAGAGGCGGGAAGGAACGGGGAGCTGTTTTTT
NA | TRBJ2-5 | TRBV7-2 | TRBD1 | CASSHPGQGETQYF | TGTGCCAGCAGCCATCCGGGACAGGGAGAGACCCAGTACTTC
NA | TRBJ2-3 | TRBV7-2 | NA | CASSSRGAGDTQYF | TGTGCCAGCAGCTCGAGGGGGGCGGGAGATACGCAGTATTTT
NA | TRBJ1-1 | TRBV5-1 | TRBD1 | CASSLRPGGGNTEAFF | TGCGCCAGCAGCTTGAGGCCAGGGGGGGGGAACACTGAAGCTTTCTTT
NA | TRBJ1-1 | TRBV10-3 | NA | CAIRRGTEAFF | TGTGCCATCAGGAGGGGCACTGAAGCTTTCTTT
few | TRBJ2-5 | TRBV27 | TRBD2 | CASSLGGLAEYQETQYF | TGTGCCAGCAGTTTAGGGGGACTAGCGGAGTACCAAGAGACCCAGTACTTC
NA | TRBJ1-6 | TRBV3-1 | NA | CASSRYREGHNSPLHF | TGTGCCAGCAGCCGGTACAGGGAGGGGCATAATTCACCCCTCCACTTT
NA | TRBJ2-7 | TRBV2 | TRBD1 | CASRTGQGSYEQYF | TGTGCCAGCAGGACTGGACAGGGGTCCTACGAGCAGTACTTC
NA | TRBJ1-4 | TRBV27 | NA | CASSLYFRGPSTNEKLFF | TGTGCCAGCAGTTTATACTTCAGGGGACCTTCAACTAATGAAAAACTGTTTTTT